This T cell receptor (beta chain) stems from a study of T cells after yellow fever vaccination. As to this clonotype: Its specificity is not known.

Findings and caveats of the study: Contamination of FACS-sorted repertoires by abundant clonotypes from the bulk population could occur. Reappearance after the booster was observed for most primary-vaccination clones (about 96% CD4, almost 90% CD8). Weaker, the secondary response peaked sooner, at day 5 versus 15.

5'RACE template switching produced TCR cDNA carrying a universal primer site and UMIs. Using its own MiXCR run on the 5' RACE reads, TCRdb lists one record per CDR3 protein. The repertoire holds about 170,000 distinct CDR3 sequences, with more than 9.5% as singletons. V was clipped by 6 bases and J by 0 bases, with 18 bases between them. The CDR3 runs to 18 residues. Germline V gene sequence: CDR1 MDHEN, CDR2 SYDVKM. The clonotype comes from a man aged 18 to 29 who received the YFV17D yellow fever vaccine. Material: CD8+ T cells sorted from PBMCs, obtained 15 days after the yellow fever booster vaccination. This chain connects TRBV28 to TRBJ2-6; D unclear. The CDR3 loop is CASSPLLSRNSGANVLTF. Here the CDR3 DNA reads TGTGCCAGCAGCCCCCTACTGTCTAGGAACTCTGGGGCCAACGTCCTGACTTTC.